The rows below give T cell receptor beta chains drawn from one sample of a study of T-cell memory formation after mild COVID-19. One entry per CDR3 protein results from TCRdb running MiXCR on the 5' RACE reads. The table has more than 400,000 distinct CDR3 sequences, 15% to 20% seen once. Material for sequencing was PBMCs or a T cell subset sorted from them (not recorded which). Receptors originate from an adult woman who had mild COVID-19 (a few samples of this study predate the infection). Cell type and time point are not known. Both conserved end residues are part of each CDR3. The D gene is left open where the match is weak. The size entry is marked missing in some rows and otherwise reads once, few, many or a size class.

v_gene: TRBV7-9
d_gene: TRBD1
j_gene: TRBJ2-7
abundance: -
CDR3nt: TGTGCCAGCAGCTACATAACCGGGACAGGGGCCTACGAGCAGTACTTC
CDR3aa: CASSYITGTGAYEQYF

v_gene: TRBV20-1
d_gene: TRBD2
j_gene: TRBJ2-3
abundance: -
CDR3nt: TGCAGTGCTATCCAACTAGCGGGGACCACAGATACGCAGTATTTT
CDR3aa: CSAIQLAGTTDTQYF

v_gene: TRBV30
d_gene: -
j_gene: TRBJ2-7
abundance: -
CDR3nt: TGTGCCTGGAGCCGACTCGGCTACGAGCAGTACTTC
CDR3aa: CAWSRLGYEQYF

v_gene: TRBV20-1
d_gene: TRBD2
j_gene: TRBJ2-1
abundance: -
CDR3nt: TGCAGTGCTAGAGAGGCTAGCGGAAACAATGAGCAGTTCTTC
CDR3aa: CSAREASGNNEQFF

v_gene: TRBV7-6
d_gene: -
j_gene: TRBJ2-1
abundance: medium-sized
CDR3nt: TGTGCCAGCAGCTTAAGCGTGGACTCCTACAATGAGCAGTTCTTC
CDR3aa: CASSLSVDSYNEQFF

v_gene: TRBV6-5
d_gene: -
j_gene: TRBJ2-5
abundance: few
CDR3nt: TGTGCCAGCAGACGGACTCTCCAAGAGACCCAGTACTTC
CDR3aa: CASRRTLQETQYF

v_gene: TRBV7-9
d_gene: -
j_gene: TRBJ2-5
abundance: few
CDR3nt: TGTGCCAGCAGCTCGACCTCGGGGACTTCGGACTTC
CDR3aa: CASSSTSGTSDF

v_gene: TRBV5-1
d_gene: TRBD2
j_gene: TRBJ2-1
abundance: -
CDR3nt: TGCGCCAGCAGCCCTAGCGGGGGCCGCTCCTACAATGAGCAGTTCTTC
CDR3aa: CASSPSGGRSYNEQFF

v_gene: TRBV11-2
d_gene: -
j_gene: TRBJ2-1
abundance: -
CDR3nt: TGTGCCAGCAGCGCCATCGCAGGGGAGCAGTTCTTC
CDR3aa: CASSAIAGEQFF

v_gene: TRBV3-1
d_gene: -
j_gene: TRBJ2-7
abundance: -
CDR3nt: TGTGCCAGCAGCCAAGTTCTAGCGCCTTCCTACGAGCAGTACTTC
CDR3aa: CASSQVLAPSYEQYF

v_gene: TRBV5-1
d_gene: TRBD2
j_gene: TRBJ2-3
abundance: -
CDR3nt: TGCGCCAGCAGCTTCGAGCGGGGGGCGGGAGATACGCAGTATTTT
CDR3aa: CASSFERGAGDTQYF

v_gene: TRBV3-1
d_gene: -
j_gene: TRBJ2-3
abundance: few
CDR3nt: TGTGCCAGCAGCAGGGCAGGGTCCACAGATACGCAGTATTTT
CDR3aa: CASSRAGSTDTQYF

v_gene: TRBV30
d_gene: -
j_gene: TRBJ2-2
abundance: -
CDR3nt: TGTGCCTGGAGTAAGGGGCACACCGGGGAGCTGTTTTTT
CDR3aa: CAWSKGHTGELFF

v_gene: TRBV20-1
d_gene: TRBD1
j_gene: TRBJ1-1
abundance: few
CDR3nt: TGCAGTGTCGGGGGACAGATGAACACTGAAGCTTTCTTT
CDR3aa: CSVGGQMNTEAFF

v_gene: TRBV15
d_gene: TRBD1
j_gene: TRBJ2-1
abundance: -
CDR3nt: TGTGCCACCAGACTTCAACAGCCCCAGGCAGGGGGCAATGAGCAGTTCTTC
CDR3aa: CATRLQQPQAGGNEQFF

v_gene: TRBV18
d_gene: TRBD1
j_gene: TRBJ1-1
abundance: -
CDR3nt: TGTGCCAGCTCGCCGAGGGGACAGGGTGAAGCTTTCTTT
CDR3aa: CASSPRGQGEAFF

v_gene: TRBV15
d_gene: TRBD2
j_gene: TRBJ2-7
abundance: -
CDR3nt: TGTGCCACCAGCAGAGGCCCAGGTCAGGGAGGGCCCTACGAGCAGTACTTC
CDR3aa: CATSRGPGQGGPYEQYF

v_gene: TRBV12-5
d_gene: -
j_gene: TRBJ2-2
abundance: -
CDR3nt: TGTGCTAGTGGCTCCGGGACGGTGAACACCGGGGAGCTGTTTTTT
CDR3aa: CASGSGTVNTGELFF

v_gene: TRBV7-6
d_gene: -
j_gene: TRBJ1-1
abundance: -
CDR3nt: TGTGCCAGCAGCCCAGAGGCAAATCCGGGGTCTGAAGCTTTCTTT
CDR3aa: CASSPEANPGSEAFF

v_gene: TRBV29-1
d_gene: -
j_gene: TRBJ2-5
abundance: -
CDR3nt: TGCAGCGTTGATCGGTACCAAGAGACCCAGTACTTC
CDR3aa: CSVDRYQETQYF

v_gene: TRBV2
d_gene: -
j_gene: TRBJ2-2
abundance: -
CDR3nt: TGTGCCAGCAGTGAGGGAAGGATAGGGGAGCTGTTTTTT
CDR3aa: CASSEGRIGELFF

v_gene: TRBV24-1
d_gene: TRBD2
j_gene: TRBJ2-7
abundance: -
CDR3nt: TGTGCCACCAGCCATAGCGGGAGCTTCTACGAGCAGTACTTC
CDR3aa: CATSHSGSFYEQYF

v_gene: TRBV12-3/TRBV12-4
d_gene: -
j_gene: TRBJ2-5
abundance: -
CDR3nt: TGTGCCAGCAGCCCGCGCCGGGGCGATGAGACCCAGTACTTC
CDR3aa: CASSPRRGDETQYF

v_gene: TRBV20-1
d_gene: -
j_gene: TRBJ1-1
abundance: few
CDR3nt: TGCAGTGCTAGTCAGGAGGGAATGACTGAAGCTTTCTTT
CDR3aa: CSASQEGMTEAFF

v_gene: TRBV7-8
d_gene: TRBD1
j_gene: TRBJ2-5
abundance: few
CDR3nt: TGTGCCAGCAGCACAGGACAGGGTTGGGAGACCCAGTACTTC
CDR3aa: CASSTGQGWETQYF

v_gene: TRBV19
d_gene: TRBD1
j_gene: TRBJ2-7
abundance: -
CDR3nt: TGTGCCAGTAGGTACAGGGGAAGGCACGAGCAGTACTTC
CDR3aa: CASRYRGRHEQYF

v_gene: TRBV7-3
d_gene: -
j_gene: TRBJ2-2
abundance: -
CDR3nt: TGTGCCAGCAGCCCGCGTCGGTCAGCGAACACCGGGGAGCTGTTTTTT
CDR3aa: CASSPRRSANTGELFF

v_gene: TRBV4-3
d_gene: TRBD2
j_gene: TRBJ2-7
abundance: -
CDR3nt: TGCGCCAGCAGCCAACTAGGGACTAGCGCCTACGAGCAGTACTTC
CDR3aa: CASSQLGTSAYEQYF

v_gene: TRBV7-8
d_gene: -
j_gene: TRBJ1-6
abundance: few
CDR3nt: TGTGCCAGCAGCTTACGGGGGGCAGGGACACCCCTCCACTTT
CDR3aa: CASSLRGAGTPLHF

v_gene: TRBV7-2
d_gene: -
j_gene: TRBJ2-5
abundance: -
CDR3nt: TGTGCCAGCAGCTTATCTCTGGGCAGCATCCATCCCCAGTACTTC
CDR3aa: CASSLSLGSIHPQYF

v_gene: TRBV7-7
d_gene: -
j_gene: TRBJ2-7
abundance: -
CDR3nt: TGTGCCAGCAGCCACGGACAGACCTACGAGCAGTACTTC
CDR3aa: CASSHGQTYEQYF

v_gene: TRBV7-6
d_gene: -
j_gene: TRBJ2-2
abundance: -
CDR3nt: TGTGCCAGCAGCTGGAACGGGGACACCGGGGAGCTGTTTTTT
CDR3aa: CASSWNGDTGELFF

v_gene: TRBV19
d_gene: -
j_gene: TRBJ2-3
abundance: -
CDR3nt: TGTGCCAGTAGTTTCCTACTCATCACAGATACGCAGTATTTT
CDR3aa: CASSFLLITDTQYF

v_gene: TRBV12-3/TRBV12-4
d_gene: -
j_gene: TRBJ1-1
abundance: -
CDR3nt: TGTGCCAGCAGTTCTTTGGTCGTGAACACTGAAGCTTTCTTT
CDR3aa: CASSSLVVNTEAFF

v_gene: TRBV3-1
d_gene: -
j_gene: TRBJ2-1
abundance: few
CDR3nt: TGTGCCAGCAGCCCGTCCCCCAGGCTGGATTACAATGAGCAGTTCTTC
CDR3aa: CASSPSPRLDYNEQFF

v_gene: TRBV14
d_gene: -
j_gene: TRBJ2-5
abundance: -
CDR3nt: TGTGCCAGCAGCCGGCCGGGACGAGGGATGGAGACCCAGTACTTC
CDR3aa: CASSRPGRGMETQYF

v_gene: TRBV5-1
d_gene: TRBD2
j_gene: TRBJ2-1
abundance: few
CDR3nt: TGCGCCAGCAGCTTGGTTCTAGCGGGAGTGAGCAATGAGCAGTTCTTC
CDR3aa: CASSLVLAGVSNEQFF

v_gene: TRBV5-1
d_gene: -
j_gene: TRBJ1-1
abundance: few
CDR3nt: TGCGCCAGCAGATTATTCAGGGGAAGCGGCACTGAAGCTTTCTTT
CDR3aa: CASRLFRGSGTEAFF

v_gene: TRBV30
d_gene: -
j_gene: TRBJ2-3
abundance: -
CDR3nt: TGTGCCTGGAGCGTAAGCCCAGGACGGGTCACAGATACGCAGTATTTT
CDR3aa: CAWSVSPGRVTDTQYF

v_gene: TRBV4-2
d_gene: TRBD2
j_gene: TRBJ2-7
abundance: -
CDR3nt: TGTGCCAGCAGCCAAGAGTCTAGCGGGAGCCAGTACTTC
CDR3aa: CASSQESSGSQYF

v_gene: TRBV5-1
d_gene: -
j_gene: TRBJ1-1
abundance: -
CDR3nt: TGCGCCAGCAGCACCCCAGGGTTAGCTTTCTTT
CDR3aa: CASSTPGLAFF